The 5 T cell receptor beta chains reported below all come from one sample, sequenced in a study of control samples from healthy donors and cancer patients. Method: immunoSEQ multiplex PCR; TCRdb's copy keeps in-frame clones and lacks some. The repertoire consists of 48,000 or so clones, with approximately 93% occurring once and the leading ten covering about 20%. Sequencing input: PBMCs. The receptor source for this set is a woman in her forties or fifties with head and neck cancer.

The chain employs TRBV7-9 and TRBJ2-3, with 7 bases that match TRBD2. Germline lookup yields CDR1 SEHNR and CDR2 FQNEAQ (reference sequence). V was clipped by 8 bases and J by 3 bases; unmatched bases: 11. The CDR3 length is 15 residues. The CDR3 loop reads CASGLRAGVTDTQYF. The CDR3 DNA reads TGTGCCAGCGGGCTTAGGGCGGGGGTAACAGATACGCAGTATTTT.

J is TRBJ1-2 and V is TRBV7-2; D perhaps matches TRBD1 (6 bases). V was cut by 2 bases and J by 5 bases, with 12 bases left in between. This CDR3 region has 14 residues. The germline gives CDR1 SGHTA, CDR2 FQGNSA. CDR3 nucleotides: TGTGCCAGCAGCTTATCTAAGGGGGGGTATGGCTACACCTTC. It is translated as CASSLSKGGYGYTF.

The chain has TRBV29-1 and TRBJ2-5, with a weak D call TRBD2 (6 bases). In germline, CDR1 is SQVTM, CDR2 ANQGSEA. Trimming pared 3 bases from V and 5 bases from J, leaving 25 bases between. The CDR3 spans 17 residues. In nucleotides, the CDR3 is TGCAGCGTTGATCTCCCGCAGGGACTCCTTACGGGCGAGACCCAGTACTTC. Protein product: CSVDLPQGLLTGETQYF.

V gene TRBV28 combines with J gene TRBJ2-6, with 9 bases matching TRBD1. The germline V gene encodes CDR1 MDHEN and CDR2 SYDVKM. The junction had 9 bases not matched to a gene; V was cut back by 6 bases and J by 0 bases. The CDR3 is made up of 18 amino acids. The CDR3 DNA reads TGTGCCAGCAGACCCGCCGGGACAGGGTACTCTGGGGCCAACGTCCTGACTTTC. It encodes CASRPAGTGYSGANVLTF. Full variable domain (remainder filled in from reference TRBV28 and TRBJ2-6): DVKVTQSSRYLVKRTGEKVFLECVQDMDHENMFWYRQDPGLGLRLIYFSYDVKMKEKGDIPEGYSVSREKKERFSLILESASTNQTSMYLCASRPAGTGYSGANVLTFGAGSRLTVL.

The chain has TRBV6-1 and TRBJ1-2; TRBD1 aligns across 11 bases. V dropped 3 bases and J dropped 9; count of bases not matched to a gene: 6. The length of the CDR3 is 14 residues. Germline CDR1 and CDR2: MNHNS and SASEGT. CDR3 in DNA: TGTGCCAGCAGTGAGGGGACAGGGGGTAGGAGCTACACCTTC. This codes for CASSEGTGGRSYTF.